These 10 T cell receptor beta chains came from one sample sequenced in a study of CD4 T cells in relation to SARS-CoV-2 and coronaviruses. The unexposed donors gave CD4+ T cells in about 2010-2019, prior to COVID-19. Only in-frame clones appear in the TCRdb table, and some are missing; sequencing was by immunoSEQ multiplex PCR. The top ten hold roughly 0.14% of the sample, which has tens of thousands of clones, about 94% seen once. Specimen: naive CD4+ T cells from PBMCs. The sample's subset: naive CD4+ T cells isolated by negative enrichment. Source of these receptors: a human donor in good health.

CDR3 region: CASSQDRDTEAFF. The CDR3 DNA sequence: TGTGCCAGCAGCCAGGACAGAGACACTGAAGCTTTCTTT. The chain joins TRBV5-4 to TRBJ1-1; possibly TRBD1 for D (6 bases). This CDR3 comprises 13 residues. V was trimmed by 4 bases and J by 3 bases, leaving 10 bases between them. CDR1 SGHNT and CDR2 YYREEE come from the germline V gene (reference sequence).

The J gene is TRBJ1-3, the V gene TRBV11-2; D gene uncertain. V lost 1 base, J lost 4 bases, and 11 bases lay in between. Germline V lookup: CDR1 SGHAT, CDR2 FQNNGV. This CDR3 has 15 residues. CDR3 residues: CASSLGSIVGNTIYF. DNA of the CDR3: TGTGCCAGCAGCTTAGGCTCCATTGTGGGAAACACCATATATTTT.

The V call is TRBV24-1, the J call TRBJ2-1; perhaps D is TRBD1 or TRBD2 (5 bases each). The CDR3 has 14 residues. The germline gives CDR1 KGHDR, CDR2 SFDVKD. Trimming stripped 4 bases from V and 5 bases from J, with 11 bases between. CDR3 nucleotides: TGTGCCACCAGTGACGTATGGGACCACAATGAGCAGTTCTTC. It translates to CATSDVWDHNEQFF.

This rearrangement joins TRBV15 to TRBJ1-5; possibly TRBD1 for D (5 bases). The V gene's germline CDR1 is LNHNV and CDR2 YYDKDF (reference sequence). CDR3 length: 15 amino acids. The V end was cut by 5 bases, the J end by 3 bases, with 14 bases between. This CDR3 is CATSEGNPFNQPQHF. CDR3 nucleotides: TGTGCCACCAGCGAGGGGAACCCATTCAATCAGCCCCAGCATTTT.

The chain combines TRBV10-2 with TRBJ1-2; TRBD1 aligns across 10 bases. Germline loops: CDR1 WSHSY, CDR2 SAAADI. With V trimmed by 3 bases and J by 2 bases, 3 bases remained unmatched. This CDR3 is built from 15 residues. The CDR3 DNA is TGCGCCAGCAGTGACTGGACAGGGGGAAACTATGGCTACACCTTC. It is translated as CASSDWTGGNYGYTF.

The chain has TRBV25-1 and TRBJ2-6; D unresolved. This CDR3 spans 15 amino acids. With 6 bases removed from V and 0 bases from J, the gap between germline ends came to 9 bases. The germline V gene encodes CDR1 MGHDK and CDR2 SYGVNS. The DNA of the CDR3 is TGTGCCAGCAGCGGTTCGCTCTCTGGGGCCAACGTCCTGACTTTC. It encodes CASSGSLSGANVLTF. The whole variable domain, remainder taken from reference TRBV25-1 and TRBJ2-6, is EADIYQTPRYLVIGTGKKITLECSQTMGHDKMYWYQQDPGMELHLIHYSYGVNSTEKGDLSSESTVSRIRTEHFPLTLESARPSHTSQYLCASSGSLSGANVLTFGAGSRLTVL.

This clone appeared once. This rearrangement joins TRBV5-4 to TRBJ2-1; 12 positions match TRBD2. The CDR3 sequence is 16 residues long. V was clipped by 0 bases and J by 9 bases; unmatched bases: 7. From germline, CDR1 is SGHNT and CDR2 YYREEE (reference sequence). DNA for the CDR3: TGTGCCAGCAGCTTGGGGACTAGCGGGAAAATTAGTGAGCAGTTCTTC. Translating it yields CASSLGTSGKISEQFF.

The chain carries TRBV30 and TRBJ1-3; unclear D gene. CDR1 and CDR2 (germline): GTSNPN, SVGIG (reference sequence). This CDR3 comprises 13 residues. V dropped 0 bases and J dropped 2 bases, with 5 bases sitting between them. In DNA form, the CDR3 reads TGTGCCTGGAGTGTACGTCCTGGAAACACCATATATTTT. The encoded protein is CAWSVRPGNTIYF.

The rearrangement joins TRBV24-1 to TRBJ2-1; a weak D match, TRBD2 (6 bases). Trimming pared 7 bases from V and 9 bases from J, leaving 15 bases between. The CDR3 is made up of 13 amino acids. CDR1 is KGHDR, CDR2 SFDVKD, per germline. The CDR3 nucleotides read TGTGCCACCAGGAACTATCTCGGGGGTGAGCAGTTCTTC. Its translation: CATRNYLGGEQFF.

This rearrangement joins TRBV5-1 to TRBJ2-1; the D gene could be TRBD1 or TRBD2 (5 bases each). Germline V gene data show CDR1 as SGHRS and CDR2 as YFSETQ. Trimming took off 0 bases at V and 15 bases at J, with 16 bases between the two ends. CDR3 length equals 13 residues. The CDR3 is CASSLDGTIGGFF. As DNA, the CDR3 is TGCGCCAGCAGCTTGGACGGGACGATCGGCGGGTTCTTC.